The next 22 T cell receptor beta chains were all read from a single sample in a study of T-cell memory formation after mild COVID-19. In TCRdb, the 5' RACE reads were re-called with MiXCR into one record per CDR3 protein. The sample yields a few hundred thousand distinct CDR3 sequences, over 7% seen once. The specimen was PBMCs or a T cell subset sorted from them (not recorded which). The receptors come from a man between 18 and 35 years old who had mild COVID-19 (a few samples of this study predate the infection). Cell type and time point are not known.

The sample holds many counts of this clonotype. J is TRBJ2-1 and V is TRBV7-2; TRBD2 is a possible D gene (6 bases). Trimming shortened V by 3 bases and J by 7 bases, and 10 bases separated the two germline ends. The germline V gene has CDR1 SGHTA and CDR2 FQGNSA. There are 13 residues in the CDR3. This CDR3 is CASSFPGANEQFF. The CDR3 nucleotides are TGTGCCAGCAGCTTCCCGGGAGCGAATGAGCAGTTCTTC.

This clonotype was seen only a few times. The CDR3 sequence: CASSLRTHSSYEQYF. The CDR3 bases are TGTGCCAGCAGCCTGCGGACTCACAGCTCCTACGAGCAGTACTTC. V and J are TRBV3-1 and TRBJ2-7; D might be TRBD2 (5 bases). The CDR3 is made up of 15 amino acids. The V end was cut by 4 bases, the J end by 0 bases, with 13 bases between. Germline loops: CDR1 LGHDT, CDR2 YNNKEL (reference sequence).

The chain combines TRBV3-1 with TRBJ2-5; D possibly uses TRBD1 or TRBD2 (6 bases each). The V and J ends lost 5 bases and 5 bases respectively, with 18 bases between them. Germline V gives CDR1 LGHDT, CDR2 YNNKEL (reference sequence). This CDR3 has 15 amino acids. In nucleotides, the CDR3 is TGTGCCAGCAGCTCCGAGGGGGGCGTCCGTGAGACCCAGTACTTC. Translation: CASSSEGGVRETQYF.

This clonotype was observed a few times. This chain joins TRBV18 and TRBJ1-1, with D possibly matching TRBD1 (5 bases). V was trimmed by 10 bases and J by 5 bases, leaving 17 bases between them. Germline V gene sequence: CDR1 KGHSH, CDR2 LQKENI. This CDR3 has 13 residues. This CDR3 is CATRVGENTEAFF. The CDR3 nucleotides read TGTGCCACCCGCGTGGGGGAAAATACTGAAGCTTTCTTT.

The sample holds many counts of this clonotype. This CDR3 reads CASSRGTVLSYEQYF. The CDR3 DNA reads as TGTGCCAGCAGCCGAGGGACGGTGCTCTCCTACGAGCAGTACTTC. This chain connects TRBV7-8 to TRBJ2-7; the D gene could be TRBD1 or TRBD2 (5 bases each). This CDR3 comprises 15 residues. Germline CDR1 reads SGHVS; CDR2 reads FQNEAQ. Trimming left V 5 bases short and J 0 bases short, with 14 bases between.

J is TRBJ2-5 and V is TRBV5-4; a possible D gene is TRBD2 (5 bases). CDR1 is SGHNT, CDR2 YYREEE, per germline (reference sequence). The CDR3 runs to 14 residues. Trimming stripped 4 bases from V and 1 base from J, with 11 bases between. The CDR3 DNA follows: TGTGCCAGCAGCCGAGGGTTAGGCCAAGAGACCCAGTACTTC. It encodes CASSRGLGQETQYF.

The chain uses TRBV7-2 and TRBJ2-7, with 8 bases lining up with TRBD1. CDR1 and CDR2 (germline): SGHTA, FQGNSA. The junction had 9 bases not matched to a gene; V was cut back by 3 bases and J by 5 bases. The CDR3 is made up of 15 amino acids. The CDR3 region is CASSFGARGQNEQYF. CDR3 DNA sequence: TGTGCCAGCAGCTTCGGAGCCAGGGGGCAGAACGAGCAGTACTTC.

This clonotype was counted ten times or more. V gene TRBV25-1 combines with J gene TRBJ2-5; unclear D gene. This CDR3 region has 13 residues. Deletions cut 3 bases from V and 2 bases from J, with 7 bases between. Germline CDR1 and CDR2: MGHDK and SYGVNS. This CDR3 is CASSDPRQETQYF. CDR3 nucleotides: TGTGCCAGCAGTGATCCCAGGCAAGAGACCCAGTACTTC.

The chain is built from TRBV7-2 and TRBJ2-1, with D perhaps TRBD2 (7 bases). The CDR3 is 15 amino acids. The V end lost 4 bases, the J end lost 7 bases, and 17 bases lay between the germline ends. Germline values: CDR1 SGHTA, CDR2 FQGNSA. This CDR3 is CASSSNGGRWNEQFF. The CDR3 bases are TGTGCCAGCAGCTCCAACGGGGGGCGGTGGAATGAGCAGTTCTTC.

Many counts were recorded for this clonotype. The genes are TRBV27 and TRBJ2-3; 9 nucleotides match TRBD1. The germline V gene encodes CDR1 MNHEY and CDR2 SMNVEV (reference sequence). The CDR3 has 16 residues. CDR3 loop: CASRDRAIASTDTQYF. CDR3 bases: TGTGCAAGCCGGGACAGGGCTATCGCTAGCACAGATACGCAGTATTTT.

The chain uses TRBV10-3 and TRBJ1-1; D is undetermined. Trimming removed 5 bases from V and 0 bases from J, with 7 bases in between. The length of the CDR3 is 13 residues. Germline V gene lookup returns CDR1 ENHRY and CDR2 SYGVKD. CDR3 residues: CAISNYMNTEAFF. Here the CDR3 DNA reads TGTGCCATCAGTAACTATATGAACACTGAAGCTTTCTTT.

At least ten counts were recorded for this clonotype. The chain links TRBV10-3 to TRBJ2-7; no reliable D call. This CDR3 comprises 11 residues. Germline V lookup: CDR1 ENHRY, CDR2 SYGVKD. Trimming cost V 8 bases and J 2 bases, with 7 bases left between them. The CDR3 protein is CAIGSPYEQYF. Written as DNA, the CDR3 is TGTGCCATCGGTAGCCCCTACGAGCAGTACTTC.

The chain has TRBV6-6 and TRBJ1-5, with a tentative D call TRBD1 (5 bases). The CDR3 extends over 14 amino acids. V lost 2 bases, J lost 3 bases, and 8 bases lay in between. CDR1 MNHNY and CDR2 SVGAGI come from the germline V gene (reference sequence). CDR3 nucleotide sequence: TGTGCCAGCAGTTACCGGGACTTCAATCAGCCCCAGCATTTT. It specifies CASSYRDFNQPQHF.

The V call is TRBV20-1, the J call TRBJ2-1; 8 bases map to TRBD2. Germline V CDR1 and CDR2: DFQATT, SNEGSKA (reference sequence). J gave up 3 bases and V 6 bases, and 4 bases lay outside the gene matches. The CDR3 loop spans 13 amino acids. CDR3 sequence (DNA): TGCAGTGCGGGTGCGGGGGGCTACAATGAGCAGTTCTTC. Amino acid sequence: CSAGAGGYNEQFF.

The chain uses TRBV27 and TRBJ1-1; possible D gene TRBD1, 6 bases. The germline V gene encodes CDR1 MNHEY and CDR2 SMNVEV (reference sequence). This CDR3 contains 11 residues. Trimming shortened V by 5 bases and J by 7 bases, and 8 bases separated the two germline ends. Here the CDR3 DNA reads TGTGCCAGCAGTAGGGGGAGTGAAGCTTTCTTT. Amino acids: CASSRGSEAFF.

This clonotype has just a few counts. The chain has TRBV5-1 and TRBJ2-7, with a possible D match to TRBD1 (6 bases). CDR1 and CDR2 (germline): SGHRS, YFSETQ. The CDR3 is 15 residues long. V was pared by 4 bases and J by 5 bases, with 19 bases between. DNA for the CDR3: TGCGCCAGCAGCAGCCTGGCAGGGGACATCGACGAGCAGTACTTC. It codes for CASSSLAGDIDEQYF.

A few counts support this clonotype. This sequence joins TRBV10-3 and TRBJ2-5; 7 bases are a match to TRBD2. CDR3 length equals 13 residues. Germline V gene sequence: CDR1 ENHRY, CDR2 SYGVKD. V lost 5 bases and J lost 0; bases outside the gene matches: 0. CDR3 in DNA: TGTGCCATCAGTCGGGGGGACCAAGAGACCCAGTACTTC. Its protein product is CAISRGDQETQYF.

This clonotype was detected many times. The V and J genes are TRBV5-1 and TRBJ2-5; 8 nucleotides agree with TRBD1. CDR3 size: 16 residues. V lost 4 bases to trimming and J lost 5 bases; unmatched junction nucleotides: 13. CDR1 is SGHRS and CDR2 is YFSETQ in the germline V gene. CDR3 sequence (DNA): TGCGCCAGCAGCGGTCAGGGGGCGTCGTCCGGGGAGACCCAGTACTTC. Its protein is CASSGQGASSGETQYF.

This clonotype was observed a few times. The chain joins TRBV13 to TRBJ1-4; D is possibly TRBD1 (5 bases). Germline assignment: CDR1 PRHDT and CDR2 FYEKMQ (reference sequence). V was pared by 5 bases and J by 7 bases, with 29 bases between. The CDR3 totals 19 residues. CDR3 protein: CASSQSPGLLGVSGEKLFF. DNA of the CDR3: TGTGCCAGCAGCCAGAGTCCGGGTCTCTTGGGGGTCAGTGGTGAAAAACTGTTTTTT.

This clonotype was detected ten times or more. The chain uses TRBV5-1 and TRBJ2-5, with D unresolved. The CDR3 is 14 amino acids. The germline gives CDR1 SGHRS, CDR2 YFSETQ. Trimming cost V 1 base and J 2 bases, with 9 bases left between them. In nucleotides, the CDR3 is TGCGCCAGCAGCTTGTTTGGGGATCAAGAGACCCAGTACTTC. It translates to CASSLFGDQETQYF.

V gene TRBV29-1 combines with J gene TRBJ1-5; no firm D call. The CDR3 has 13 amino acids. The V gene lost 4 bases and the J gene lost 6 bases, with 13 bases spanning the gap. Per the germline V gene, CDR1 is SQVTM and CDR2 is ANQGSEA. The CDR3 loop reads CSVANSGLQPQHF. For the CDR3, the DNA is TGCAGCGTTGCTAATTCGGGTCTTCAGCCCCAGCATTTT.

The rearrangement uses TRBV29-1 and TRBJ2-3; D might be TRBD2 (5 bases). The germline V gene has CDR1 SQVTM and CDR2 ANQGSEA. The CDR3 loop spans 15 amino acids. The V and J ends lost 4 bases and 2 bases respectively, with 16 bases between them. The CDR3 region has the DNA TGCAGCGTTGGCCCCCGGGGTAGTTACACAGATACGCAGTATTTT. It codes for CSVGPRGSYTDTQYF.